The 4 T cell receptor beta chains reported below all come from one sample, sequenced in a study of sequential checkpoint blockade in melanoma. Treatment in this sample: randomized to nivolumab then ipilimumab (arm A) or the reverse (arm B). TCRdb's copy holds only in-frame clones and misses some; the assay was immunoSEQ multiplex PCR. The sample has about 17,000 clones, roughly 71% seen once; the top ten hold 20% to 25%. Sequenced material: CD8+ T cells sorted from blood (inferred from file names), taken from a patient given nivolumab and ipilimumab in sequence. These receptors came from a human donor with melanoma.

This chain connects TRBV9 to TRBJ2-3; 8 bases are a match to TRBD2. The CDR3 is made up of 16 amino acids. The V gene end was trimmed by 4 bases and the J gene end by 3 bases; junction bases not matched to a gene: 10. CDR1 is SGDLS, CDR2 YYNGEE, per germline. This CDR3 reads CASSPEVAGTTDTQYF. The CDR3 nucleotides are TGTGCCAGCAGCCCCGAGGTAGCGGGGACGACAGATACGCAGTATTTT.

This rearrangement joins TRBV6-4 to TRBJ2-2; weak D call: TRBD1 (5 bases). The germline gives CDR1 MRHNA, CDR2 SNTAGT. With 2 bases removed from V and 4 bases from J, the gap between germline ends came to 5 bases. CDR3 length: 13 amino acids. CDR3 DNA: TGTGCCAGCAGTGACAGGGGCACCGGGGAGCTGTTTTTT. It is translated as CASSDRGTGELFF.

As to this clone: One junction end does not reproduce the germline sequence, and a read error may be involved. This same CDR3 is encoded by further DNA sequences in the sample. The chain uses TRBV7-9 and TRBJ1-2; 8 nucleotides line up with TRBD1. CDR1 and CDR2 (germline): SEHNR, FQNEAQ (reference sequence). The CDR3 is 14 amino acids. The CDR3 nucleotides are TGTGCCAGCAGCTCTTGGACAGGGAACTATGGCTACACCTTT. It is translated as CASSSWTGNYGYTF.

This clone turned up a few times. The CDR3 DNA reads as TGCGCCAGCAGCCAAGGTGTGATCGGACAGGGGTACGAGCAGTACTTC. Translating gives CASSQGVIGQGYEQYF. The chain uses TRBV4-3 and TRBJ2-7; 9 positions match TRBD1. The CDR3 is made up of 16 amino acids. The germline V gene has CDR1 LGHNA and CDR2 YSLEER. V lost 1 base to trimming and J lost 4 bases; unmatched junction nucleotides: 8.